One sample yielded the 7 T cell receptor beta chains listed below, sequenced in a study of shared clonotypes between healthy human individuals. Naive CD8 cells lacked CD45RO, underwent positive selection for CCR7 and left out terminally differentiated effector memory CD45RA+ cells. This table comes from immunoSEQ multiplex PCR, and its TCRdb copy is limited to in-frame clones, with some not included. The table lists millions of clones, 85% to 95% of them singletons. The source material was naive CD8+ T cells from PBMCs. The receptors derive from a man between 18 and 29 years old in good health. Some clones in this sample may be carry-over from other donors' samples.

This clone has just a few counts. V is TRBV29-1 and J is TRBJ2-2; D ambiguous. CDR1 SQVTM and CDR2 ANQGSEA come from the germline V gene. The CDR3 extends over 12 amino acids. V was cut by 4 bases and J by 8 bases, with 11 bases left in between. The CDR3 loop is CSVVSMVGELFF. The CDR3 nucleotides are TGCAGCGTTGTATCCATGGTAGGGGAGCTGTTTTTT.

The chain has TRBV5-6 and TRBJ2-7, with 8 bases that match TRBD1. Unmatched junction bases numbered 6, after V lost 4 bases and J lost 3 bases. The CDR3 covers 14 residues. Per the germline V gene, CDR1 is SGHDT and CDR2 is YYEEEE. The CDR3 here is CASSPTGVNYEQYF. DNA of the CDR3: TGTGCCAGCAGCCCGACAGGGGTAAACTACGAGCAGTACTTC.

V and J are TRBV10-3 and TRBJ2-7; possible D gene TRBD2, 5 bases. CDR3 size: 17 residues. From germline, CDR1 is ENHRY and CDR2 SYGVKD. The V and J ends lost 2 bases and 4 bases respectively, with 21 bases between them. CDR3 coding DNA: TGTGCCATCAGTGAGCCCGGCGGTTTAGCGCGTTTTTACGAGCAGTACTTC. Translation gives CAISEPGGLARFYEQYF.

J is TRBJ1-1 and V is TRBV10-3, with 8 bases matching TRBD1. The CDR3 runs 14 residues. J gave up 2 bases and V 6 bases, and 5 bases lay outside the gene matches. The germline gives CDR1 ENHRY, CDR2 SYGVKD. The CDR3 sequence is CAIRSTGGNTEAFF. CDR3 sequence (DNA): TGTGCCATCAGGTCCACAGGGGGTAACACTGAAGCTTTCTTT.

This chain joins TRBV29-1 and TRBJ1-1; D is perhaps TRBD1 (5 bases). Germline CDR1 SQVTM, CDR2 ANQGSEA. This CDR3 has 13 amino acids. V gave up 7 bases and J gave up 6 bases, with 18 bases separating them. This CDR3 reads CSAFVPPGAEAFF. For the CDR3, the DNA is TGCAGCGCCTTCGTCCCCCCGGGGGCTGAAGCTTTCTTT.

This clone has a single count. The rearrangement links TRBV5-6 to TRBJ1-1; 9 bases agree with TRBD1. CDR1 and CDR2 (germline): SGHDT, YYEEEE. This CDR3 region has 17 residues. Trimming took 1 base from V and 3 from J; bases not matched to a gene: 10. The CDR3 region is CASSLYRGPIQDTEAFF. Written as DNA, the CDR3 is TGTGCCAGCAGCTTGTACAGGGGGCCTATCCAAGACACTGAAGCTTTCTTT.

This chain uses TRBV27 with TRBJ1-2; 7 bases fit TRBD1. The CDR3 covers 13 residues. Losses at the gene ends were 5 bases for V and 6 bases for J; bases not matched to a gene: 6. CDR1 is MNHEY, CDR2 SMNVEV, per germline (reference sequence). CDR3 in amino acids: CASSQTGIHGYTF. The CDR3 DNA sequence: TGTGCCAGCAGTCAGACAGGGATCCATGGCTACACCTTC.